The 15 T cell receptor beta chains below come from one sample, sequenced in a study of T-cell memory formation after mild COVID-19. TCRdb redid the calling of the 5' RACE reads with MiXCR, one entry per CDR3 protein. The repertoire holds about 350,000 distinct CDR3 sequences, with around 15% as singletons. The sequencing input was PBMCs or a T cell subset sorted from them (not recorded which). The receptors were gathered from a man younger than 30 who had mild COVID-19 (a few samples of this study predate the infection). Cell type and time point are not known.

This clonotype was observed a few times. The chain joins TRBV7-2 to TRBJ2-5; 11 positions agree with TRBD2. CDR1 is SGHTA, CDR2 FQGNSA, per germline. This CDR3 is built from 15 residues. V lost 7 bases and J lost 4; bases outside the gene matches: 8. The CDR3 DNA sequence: TGTGCCAGCAACATAGCGGGGGGGCTGGGAGAGACCCAGTACTTC. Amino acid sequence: CASNIAGGLGETQYF.

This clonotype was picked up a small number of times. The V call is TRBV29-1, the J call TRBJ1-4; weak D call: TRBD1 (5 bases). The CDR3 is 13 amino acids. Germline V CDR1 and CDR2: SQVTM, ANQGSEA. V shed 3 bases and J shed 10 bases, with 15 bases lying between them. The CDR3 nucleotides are TGCAGCGTTGACCCGGCAATGGGGGGAAAACTGTTTTTT. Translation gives CSVDPAMGGKLFF.

This chain's CDR3 is CASSRGGRADTQYF. For the CDR3, the DNA is TGTGCCAGCAGCCGAGGCGGGCGCGCAGATACGCAGTATTTT. The chain uses TRBV4-2 and TRBJ2-3, with D perhaps TRBD2 (5 bases). Germline V gene sequence: CDR1 LGHNA, CDR2 YNFKEQ. V gave up 4 bases and J gave up 4 bases, with 12 bases separating them. The CDR3 is 14 amino acids.

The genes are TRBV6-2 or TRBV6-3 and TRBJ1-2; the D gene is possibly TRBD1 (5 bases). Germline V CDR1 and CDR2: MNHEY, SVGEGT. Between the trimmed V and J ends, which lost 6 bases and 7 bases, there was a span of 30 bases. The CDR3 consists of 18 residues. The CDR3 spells CASSYRQPKALLLGGYTF. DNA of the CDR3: TGTGCCAGCAGCTACCGACAGCCTAAAGCCCTATTATTGGGTGGCTACACCTTC.

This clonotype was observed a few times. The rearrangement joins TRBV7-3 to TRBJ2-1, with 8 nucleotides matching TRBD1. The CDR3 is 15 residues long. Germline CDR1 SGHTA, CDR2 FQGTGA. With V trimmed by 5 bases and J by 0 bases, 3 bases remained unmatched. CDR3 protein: CASSHRGASYNEQFF. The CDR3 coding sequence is TGTGCCAGCAGCCACAGGGGGGCCTCCTACAATGAGCAGTTCTTC.

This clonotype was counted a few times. CDR3 in amino acids: CASRGGGAVGEQYF. CDR3 nucleotides: TGTGCCAGCAGGGGAGGGGGAGCGGTGGGGGAGCAGTACTTC. V and J are TRBV7-2 and TRBJ2-7, with a possible D match to TRBD2 (7 bases). Trimming cost V 6 bases and J 7 bases, with 19 bases left between them. Germline CDR1 SGHTA, CDR2 FQGNSA. The CDR3 extends over 14 amino acids.

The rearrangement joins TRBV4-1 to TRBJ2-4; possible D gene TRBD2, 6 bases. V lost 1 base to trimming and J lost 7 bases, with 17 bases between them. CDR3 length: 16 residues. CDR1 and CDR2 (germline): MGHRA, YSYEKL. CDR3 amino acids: CASSQVPGGLWNIQYF. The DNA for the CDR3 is TGCGCCAGCAGCCAAGTTCCAGGAGGGTTGTGGAACATTCAGTACTTC.

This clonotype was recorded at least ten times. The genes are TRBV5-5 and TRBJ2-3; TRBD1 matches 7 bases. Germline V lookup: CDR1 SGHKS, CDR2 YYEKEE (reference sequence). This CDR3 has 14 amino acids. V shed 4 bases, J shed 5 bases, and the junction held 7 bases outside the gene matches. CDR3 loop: CASSPWTGLDTQYF. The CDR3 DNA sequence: TGTGCCAGCAGCCCTTGGACAGGATTAGATACGCAGTATTTT.

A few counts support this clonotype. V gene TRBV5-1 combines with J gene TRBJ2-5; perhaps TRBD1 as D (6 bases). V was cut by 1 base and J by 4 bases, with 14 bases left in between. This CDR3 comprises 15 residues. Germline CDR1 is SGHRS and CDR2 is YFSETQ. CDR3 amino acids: CASSLRHRVGETQYF. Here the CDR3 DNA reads TGCGCCAGCAGCTTGCGACACAGGGTGGGAGAGACCCAGTACTTC.

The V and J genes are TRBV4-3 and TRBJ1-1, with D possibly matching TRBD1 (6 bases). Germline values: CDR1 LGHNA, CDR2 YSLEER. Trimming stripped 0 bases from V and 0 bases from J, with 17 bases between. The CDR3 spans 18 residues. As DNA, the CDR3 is TGCGCCAGCAGCCAAGATCCAGGGGCAGACAGGATGAACACTGAAGCTTTCTTT. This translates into CASSQDPGADRMNTEAFF.

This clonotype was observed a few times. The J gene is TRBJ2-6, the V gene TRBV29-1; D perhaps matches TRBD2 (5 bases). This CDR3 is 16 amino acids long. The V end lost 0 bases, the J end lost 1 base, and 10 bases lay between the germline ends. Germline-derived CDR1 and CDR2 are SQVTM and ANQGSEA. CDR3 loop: CSVEDRWRSGANVLTF. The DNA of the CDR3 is TGCAGCGTTGAAGATCGGTGGAGGTCTGGGGCCAACGTCCTGACTTTC.

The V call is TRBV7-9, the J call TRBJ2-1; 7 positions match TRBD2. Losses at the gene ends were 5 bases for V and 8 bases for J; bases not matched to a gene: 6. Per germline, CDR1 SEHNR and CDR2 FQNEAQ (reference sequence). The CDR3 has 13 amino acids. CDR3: CASSTGGNYEQFF. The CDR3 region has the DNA TGTGCCAGCAGCACCGGGGGGAACTATGAGCAGTTCTTC.

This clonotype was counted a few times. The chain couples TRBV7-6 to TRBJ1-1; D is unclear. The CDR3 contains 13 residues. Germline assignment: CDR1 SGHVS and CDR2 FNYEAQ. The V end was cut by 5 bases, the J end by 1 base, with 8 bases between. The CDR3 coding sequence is TGTGCCAGCAGCGTTGGAGCGAACACTGAAGCTTTCTTT. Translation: CASSVGANTEAFF.

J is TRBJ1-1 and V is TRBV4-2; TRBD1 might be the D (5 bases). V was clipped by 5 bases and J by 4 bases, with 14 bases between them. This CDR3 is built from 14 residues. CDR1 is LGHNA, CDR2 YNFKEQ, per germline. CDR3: CASSLSGWSTEAFF. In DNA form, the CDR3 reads TGTGCCAGCAGCTTATCAGGGTGGTCCACTGAAGCTTTCTTT.

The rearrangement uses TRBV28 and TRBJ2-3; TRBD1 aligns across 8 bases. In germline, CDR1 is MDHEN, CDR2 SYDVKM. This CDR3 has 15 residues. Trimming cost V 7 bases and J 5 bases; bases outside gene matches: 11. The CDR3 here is CASTKGGQGRDTQYF. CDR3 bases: TGTGCCAGCACCAAAGGTGGACAGGGAAGAGATACGCAGTATTTT. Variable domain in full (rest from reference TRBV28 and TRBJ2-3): DVKVTQSSRYLVKRTGEKVFLECVQDMDHENMFWYRQDPGLGLRLIYFSYDVKMKEKGDIPEGYSVSREKKERFSLILESASTNQTSMYLCASTKGGQGRDTQYFGPGTRLTVL.